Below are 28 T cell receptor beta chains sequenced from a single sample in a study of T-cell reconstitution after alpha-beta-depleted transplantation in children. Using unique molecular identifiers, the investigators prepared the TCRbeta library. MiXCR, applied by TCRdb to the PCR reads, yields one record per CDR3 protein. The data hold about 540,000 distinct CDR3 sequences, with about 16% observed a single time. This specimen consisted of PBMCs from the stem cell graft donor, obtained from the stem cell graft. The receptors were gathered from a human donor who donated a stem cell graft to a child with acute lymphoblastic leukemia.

CDR3 coding DNA: TGTGCCAGCAGCTTAAGTGCGACTCACGAGCAGTACTTC. As protein: CASSLSATHEQYF. J is TRBJ2-7 and V is TRBV7-9; D call uncertain. Germline CDR1 reads SEHNR; CDR2 reads FQNEAQ (reference sequence). V gave up 2 bases and J gave up 5 bases, with 10 bases separating them. The CDR3 loop spans 13 amino acids. The complete variable domain, with remaining parts taken from reference TRBV7-9 and TRBJ2-7, reads DTGVSQNPRHKITKRGQNVTFRCDPISEHNRLYWYRQTLGQGPEFLTYFQNEAQLEKSRLLSDRFSAERPKGSFSTLEIQRTEQGDSAMYLCASSLSATHEQYFGPGTRLTVT.

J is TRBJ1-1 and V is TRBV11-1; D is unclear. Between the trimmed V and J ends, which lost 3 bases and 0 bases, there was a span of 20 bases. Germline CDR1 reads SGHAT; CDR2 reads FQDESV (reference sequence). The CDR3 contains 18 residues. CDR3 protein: CASSFLVEPWSMNTEAFF. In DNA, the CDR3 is TGTGCCAGCAGCTTCTTAGTTGAACCATGGAGTATGAACACTGAAGCTTTCTTT. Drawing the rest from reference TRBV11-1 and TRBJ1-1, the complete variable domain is EAEVAQSPRYKITEKSQAVAFWCDPISGHATLYWYRQILGQGPELLVQFQDESVVDDSQLPKDRFSAERLKGVDSTLKIQPAELGDSAMYLCASSFLVEPWSMNTEAFFGQGTRLTVV.

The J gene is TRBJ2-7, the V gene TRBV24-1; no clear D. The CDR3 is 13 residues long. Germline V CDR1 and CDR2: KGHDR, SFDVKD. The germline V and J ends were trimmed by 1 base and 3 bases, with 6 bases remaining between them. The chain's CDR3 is CATSDFDGYEQYF. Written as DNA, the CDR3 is TGTGCCACCAGTGATTTTGACGGCTACGAGCAGTACTTC.

The CDR3 loop reads CASSLFSQGYQPQHF. As DNA, the CDR3 is TGTGCCAGCAGCTTGTTCTCACAGGGGTATCAGCCCCAGCATTTT. The V call is TRBV5-6, the J call TRBJ1-5; 7 bases agree with TRBD1. Trimming cost V 1 base and J 5 bases; bases outside gene matches: 6. CDR1 is SGHDT, CDR2 YYEEEE, per germline. The CDR3 extends over 15 amino acids.

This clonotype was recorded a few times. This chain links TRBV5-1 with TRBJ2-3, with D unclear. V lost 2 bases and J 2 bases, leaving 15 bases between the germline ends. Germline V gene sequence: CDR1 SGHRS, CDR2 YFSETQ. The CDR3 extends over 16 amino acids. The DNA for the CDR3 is TGCGCCAGCAGCTTAGGCCTGAAGTACATCACAGATACGCAGTATTTT. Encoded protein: CASSLGLKYITDTQYF. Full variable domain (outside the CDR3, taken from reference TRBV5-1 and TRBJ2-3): KAGVTQTPRYLIKTRGQQVTLSCSPISGHRSVSWYQQTPGQGLQFLFEYFSETQRNKGNFPGRFSGRQFSNSRSEMNVSTLELGDSALYLCASSLGLKYITDTQYFGPGTRLTVL.

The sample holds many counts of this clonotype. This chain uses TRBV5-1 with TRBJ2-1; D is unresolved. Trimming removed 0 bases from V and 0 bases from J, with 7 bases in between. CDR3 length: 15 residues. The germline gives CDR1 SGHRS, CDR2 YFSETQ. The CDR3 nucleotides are TGCGCCAGCAGCTTGGCCCTGAGCTCCTACAATGAGCAGTTCTTC. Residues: CASSLALSSYNEQFF.

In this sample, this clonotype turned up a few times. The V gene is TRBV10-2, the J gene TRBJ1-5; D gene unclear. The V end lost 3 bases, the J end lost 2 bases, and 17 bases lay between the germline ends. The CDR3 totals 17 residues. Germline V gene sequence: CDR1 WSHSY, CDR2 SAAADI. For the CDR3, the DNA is TGCGCCAGCAGTGAACCACACAAGGAGGTGGGCAATCAGCCCCAGCATTTT. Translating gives CASSEPHKEVGNQPQHF.

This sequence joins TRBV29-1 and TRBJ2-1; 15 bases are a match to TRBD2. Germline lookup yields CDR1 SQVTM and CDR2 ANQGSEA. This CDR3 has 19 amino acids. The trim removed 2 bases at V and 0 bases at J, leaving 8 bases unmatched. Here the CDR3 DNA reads TGCAGCGTTGAAACGGGACTAGCGGGGGGAAAGAGCTCCTACAATGAGCAGTTCTTC. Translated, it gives CSVETGLAGGKSSYNEQFF.

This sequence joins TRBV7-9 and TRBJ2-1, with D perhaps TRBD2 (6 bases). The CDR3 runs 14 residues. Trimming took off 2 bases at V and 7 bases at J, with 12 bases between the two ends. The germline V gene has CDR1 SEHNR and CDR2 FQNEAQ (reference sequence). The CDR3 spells CASSLYGRTNEQFF. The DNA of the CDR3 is TGTGCCAGCAGCTTATACGGGAGAACGAATGAGCAGTTCTTC. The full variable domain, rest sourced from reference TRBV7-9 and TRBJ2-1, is DTGVSQNPRHKITKRGQNVTFRCDPISEHNRLYWYRQTLGQGPEFLTYFQNEAQLEKSRLLSDRFSAERPKGSFSTLEIQRTEQGDSAMYLCASSLYGRTNEQFFGPGTRLTVL.

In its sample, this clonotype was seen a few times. The CDR3 spells CASSAPGQDYEQYF. The CDR3 DNA sequence: TGTGCCAGCAGCGCTCCGGGACAGGACTACGAGCAGTACTTC. V usage is TRBV7-9 and J usage is TRBJ2-7, with 8 nucleotides matching TRBD1. The germline gives CDR1 SEHNR, CDR2 FQNEAQ (reference sequence). This CDR3 is 14 amino acids long. The J segment lost 3 bases and the V segment lost 5 bases, leaving 6 bases of the junction unmatched.

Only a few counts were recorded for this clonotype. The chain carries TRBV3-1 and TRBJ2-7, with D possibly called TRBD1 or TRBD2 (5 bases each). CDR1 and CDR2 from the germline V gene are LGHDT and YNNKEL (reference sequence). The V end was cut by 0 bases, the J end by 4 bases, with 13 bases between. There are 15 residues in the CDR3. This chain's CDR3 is CASSQESTGAYEQYF. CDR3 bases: TGTGCCAGCAGCCAAGAAAGTACCGGGGCATACGAGCAGTACTTC.

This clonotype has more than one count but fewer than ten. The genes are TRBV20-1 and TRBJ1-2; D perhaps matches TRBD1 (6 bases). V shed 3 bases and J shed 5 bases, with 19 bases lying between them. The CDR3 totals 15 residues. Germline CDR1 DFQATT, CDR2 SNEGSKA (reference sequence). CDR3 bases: TGCAGTGCTAGTCCCGCAGGGGAGACCCGATATGGCTACACCTTC. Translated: CSASPAGETRYGYTF.

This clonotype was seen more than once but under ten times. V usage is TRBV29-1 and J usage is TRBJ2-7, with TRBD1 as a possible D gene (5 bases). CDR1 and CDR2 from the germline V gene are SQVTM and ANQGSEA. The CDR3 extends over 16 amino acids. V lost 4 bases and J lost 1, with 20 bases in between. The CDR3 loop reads CSVVSRTRQYSYEQYF. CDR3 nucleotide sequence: TGCAGCGTTGTATCGCGGACCCGACAGTATTCCTACGAGCAGTACTTC.

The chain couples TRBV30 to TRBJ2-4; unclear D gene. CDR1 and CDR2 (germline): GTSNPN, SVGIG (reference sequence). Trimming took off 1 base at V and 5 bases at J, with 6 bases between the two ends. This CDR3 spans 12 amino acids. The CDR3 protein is CAWSGGENIQYF. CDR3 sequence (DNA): TGTGCCTGGAGTGGGGGTGAAAACATTCAGTACTTC.

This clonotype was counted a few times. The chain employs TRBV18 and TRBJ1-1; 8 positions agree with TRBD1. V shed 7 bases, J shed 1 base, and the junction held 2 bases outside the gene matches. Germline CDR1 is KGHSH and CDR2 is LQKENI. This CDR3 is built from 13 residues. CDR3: CASLGQANTEAFF. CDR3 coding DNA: TGTGCCAGCTTGGGACAGGCGAACACTGAAGCTTTCTTT.

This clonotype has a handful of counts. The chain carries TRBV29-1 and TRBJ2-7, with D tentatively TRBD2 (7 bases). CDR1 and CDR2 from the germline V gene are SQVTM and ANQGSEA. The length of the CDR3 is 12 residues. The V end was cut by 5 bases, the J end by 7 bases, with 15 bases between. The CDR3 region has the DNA TGCAGCGTTCCGGGACTAACAGGGGAGCAGTACTTC. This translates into CSVPGLTGEQYF.

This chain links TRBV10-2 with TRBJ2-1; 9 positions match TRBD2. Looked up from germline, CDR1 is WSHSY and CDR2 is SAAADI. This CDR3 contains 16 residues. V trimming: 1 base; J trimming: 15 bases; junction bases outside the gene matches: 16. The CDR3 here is CASSELGGLAIPQPFF. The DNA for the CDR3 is TGCGCCAGCAGTGAGTTGGGGGGACTAGCAATCCCTCAGCCGTTCTTC.

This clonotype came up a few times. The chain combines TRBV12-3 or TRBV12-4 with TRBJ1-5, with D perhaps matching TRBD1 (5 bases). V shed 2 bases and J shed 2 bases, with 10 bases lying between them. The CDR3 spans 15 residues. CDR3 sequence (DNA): TGTGCCAGCAGTTTAAGCAGGGAGCGCAATCAGCCCCAGCATTTT. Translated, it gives CASSLSRERNQPQHF.

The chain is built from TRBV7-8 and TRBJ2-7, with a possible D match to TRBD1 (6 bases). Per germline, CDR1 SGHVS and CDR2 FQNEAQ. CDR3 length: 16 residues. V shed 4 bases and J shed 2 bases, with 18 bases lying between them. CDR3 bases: TGTGCCAGCAGCTCCCAAGTGGGACATAACCCCTACGAGCAGTACTTC. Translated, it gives CASSSQVGHNPYEQYF.

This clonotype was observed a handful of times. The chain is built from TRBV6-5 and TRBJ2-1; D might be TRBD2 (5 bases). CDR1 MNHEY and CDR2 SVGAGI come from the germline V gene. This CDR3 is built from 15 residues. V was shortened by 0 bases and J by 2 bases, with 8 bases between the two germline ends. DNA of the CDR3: TGTGCCAGCAGTTACTCCGGACTCGCCTACAATGAGCAGTTCTTC. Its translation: CASSYSGLAYNEQFF.

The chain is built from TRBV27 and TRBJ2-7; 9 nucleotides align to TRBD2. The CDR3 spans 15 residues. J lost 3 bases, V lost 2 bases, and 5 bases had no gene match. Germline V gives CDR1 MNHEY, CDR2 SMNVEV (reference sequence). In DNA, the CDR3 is TGTGCCAGCAGTTTAAGGGCTAGCGGGATCTACGAGCAGTACTTC. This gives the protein CASSLRASGIYEQYF.

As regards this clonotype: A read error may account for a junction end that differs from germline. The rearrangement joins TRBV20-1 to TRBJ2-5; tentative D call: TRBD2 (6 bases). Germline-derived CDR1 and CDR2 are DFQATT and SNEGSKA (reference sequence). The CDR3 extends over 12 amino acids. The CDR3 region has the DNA TGCAGTGCTAGAGATCCTCGCGGGACCGCGGTCTTC. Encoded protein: CSARDPRGTAVF.

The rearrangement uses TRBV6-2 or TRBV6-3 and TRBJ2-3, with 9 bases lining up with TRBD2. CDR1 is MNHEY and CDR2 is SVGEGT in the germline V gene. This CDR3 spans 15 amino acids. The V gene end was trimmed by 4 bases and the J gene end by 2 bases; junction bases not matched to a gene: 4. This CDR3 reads CASSLGLAVTDTQYF. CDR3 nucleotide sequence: TGTGCCAGCAGTTTGGGACTAGCAGTCACAGATACGCAGTATTTT.

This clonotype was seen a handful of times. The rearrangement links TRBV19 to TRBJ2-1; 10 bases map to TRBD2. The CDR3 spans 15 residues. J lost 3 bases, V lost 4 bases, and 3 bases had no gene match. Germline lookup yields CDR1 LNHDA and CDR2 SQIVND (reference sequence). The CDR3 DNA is TGTGCCAGTAGTACTACTAGCGGGGACTACAATGAGCAGTTCTTC. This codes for CASSTTSGDYNEQFF.

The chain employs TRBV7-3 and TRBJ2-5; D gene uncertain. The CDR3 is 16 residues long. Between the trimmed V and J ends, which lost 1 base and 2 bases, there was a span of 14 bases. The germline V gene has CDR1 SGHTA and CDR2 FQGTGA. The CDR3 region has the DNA TGTGCCAGCAGCTTAAGTCTCCTCGGCCAGCAAGAGACCCAGTACTTC. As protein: CASSLSLLGQQETQYF. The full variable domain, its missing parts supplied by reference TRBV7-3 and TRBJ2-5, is GAGVSQTPSNKVTEKGKYVELRCDPISGHTALYWYRQSLGQGPEFLIYFQGTGAADDSGLPNDRFFAVRPEGSVSTLKIQRTERGDSAVYLCASSLSLLGQQETQYFGPGTRLLVL.

CDR3 bases: TGCGCCAGCAGCTTGGGGCCGGGGACTAGCGGTATTTACGAGCAGTACTTC. Amino acids: CASSLGPGTSGIYEQYF. J is TRBJ2-7 and V is TRBV5-1, with 11 bases aligning to TRBD2. Germline CDR1 is SGHRS and CDR2 is YFSETQ. V lost 0 bases, J lost 4 bases, and 9 bases stayed unmatched. This CDR3 comprises 17 residues.

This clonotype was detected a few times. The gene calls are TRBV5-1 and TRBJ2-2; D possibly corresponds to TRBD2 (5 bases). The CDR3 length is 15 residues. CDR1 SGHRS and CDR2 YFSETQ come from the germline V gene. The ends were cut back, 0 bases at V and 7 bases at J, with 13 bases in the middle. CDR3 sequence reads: CASSLVLAMGGELFF. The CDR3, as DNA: TGCGCCAGCAGCTTGGTTCTAGCCATGGGCGGGGAGCTGTTTTTT. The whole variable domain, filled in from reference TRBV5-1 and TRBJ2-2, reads KAGVTQTPRYLIKTRGQQVTLSCSPISGHRSVSWYQQTPGQGLQFLFEYFSETQRNKGNFPGRFSGRQFSNSRSEMNVSTLELGDSALYLCASSLVLAMGGELFFGEGSRLTVL.

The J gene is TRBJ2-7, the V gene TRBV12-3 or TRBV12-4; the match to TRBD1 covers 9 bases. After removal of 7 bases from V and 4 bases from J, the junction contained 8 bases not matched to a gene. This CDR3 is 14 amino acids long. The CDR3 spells CASTIGQGKYEQYF. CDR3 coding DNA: TGTGCCAGCACTATCGGACAGGGGAAGTACGAGCAGTACTTC.